The present T cell receptor (beta chain) was sequenced within a study of low-dose radiotherapy and immunotherapy resistance in tumors. Across the whole study: Patients received cyclophosphamide 200 mg/m2 intravenously every two weeks, the day before radiation-immunotherapy.

There are 12 residues in the CDR3. Germline-derived CDR1 and CDR2 are SEHNR and FQNEAQ (reference sequence). V lost 4 bases and J lost 7, with 10 bases in between. Time point here: before trial treatment. Solid tumors that lacked tumor-infiltrating lymphocytes and were advanced were present in eligible patients. TRAV- and TRBV-specific primers, spanning alpha and beta chains, primed first-strand cDNA. With a constant-region primer and a V-primer adapter, TCRs were subjected to around 20 PCR cycles of amplification. TCRdb re-analysed the reads in MiXCR, keeping a single row per CDR3 protein. Of 70,000 to 90,000 distinct CDR3 sequences in the sample, 18% were seen once. Ten or more counts support this clonotype.

This chain joins TRBV7-9 and TRBJ2-5; a possible D gene is TRBD2 (5 bases). The receptor was derived from a male donor with prostate cancer. The sequencing used PBMCs, collected before treatment. The DNA of the CDR3 is TGTGCCAGCAGCTGGACTGCGGGGACCCAGTACTTC. This sequence encodes CASSWTAGTQYF.